This TCR beta chain was recorded in a study of T cells of healthy individuals. This CDR3 has 14 amino acids. CDR1 is DFQATT and CDR2 is SNEGSKA in the germline V gene (reference sequence). This clonotype was counted a few times. TCRdb redid the calling of the 5' RACE reads with MiXCR, one entry per CDR3 protein. The sample holds about 96,000 distinct CDR3 sequences, 17% seen once. The rearrangement joins TRBV20-1 to TRBJ2-7, with TRBD2 matching 8 bases. This receptor was identified in a human donor in good health. The CDR3 loop is CTARGGYGTYEQYF. CDR3 bases: TGCACCGCCCGGGGGGGATATGGCACCTACGAGCAGTACTTC.